These 18 T cell receptor beta chains were sequenced from one sample in a study of PD-L1 blockade in urothelial cancer. The repertoire was sequenced with immunoSEQ multiplex PCR; TCRdb's copy has only in-frame clones and lacks some. This sample has 50,000 or so clones, with around 83% found just once. Time point defined: pretreatment peripheral blood. Source: PBMCs, taken around atezolizumab (anti-PD-L1) treatment. The receptors derive from a man in his sixties with urothelial cancer.

The chain uses TRBV29-1 and TRBJ2-1, with TRBD2 matching 14 bases. Germline V gene sequence: CDR1 SQVTM, CDR2 ANQGSEA. The CDR3 is 16 amino acids. V lost 6 bases, J lost 3 bases, and 7 bases stayed unmatched. CDR3 DNA sequence: TGCAGCGTCGTCGGACTAGCGGGAGGCCACTACAATGAGCAGTTCTTC. Its protein is CSVVGLAGGHYNEQFF.

The J gene is TRBJ1-2, the V gene TRBV2; D ambiguous. Trimming shortened V by 7 bases and J by 1 base, and 16 bases separated the two germline ends. Germline V CDR1 and CDR2: SNHLY, FYNNEI. The CDR3 loop spans 15 amino acids. DNA of the CDR3: TGTGCCAGCACGGTGGGCAGCTCCGTTAACTATGGCTACACCTTC. Amino acids: CASTVGSSVNYGYTF.

The chain recombines TRBV6-6 with TRBJ1-4; D not certain. V dropped 5 bases and J dropped 0 bases, with 7 bases sitting between them. This CDR3 contains 14 residues. In germline, CDR1 is MNHNY, CDR2 SVGAGI (reference sequence). The CDR3 sequence is CASSRDATNEKLFF. Here the CDR3 DNA reads TGTGCCAGCAGTCGGGATGCAACTAATGAAAAACTGTTTTTT.

The J gene is TRBJ1-4, the V gene TRBV2; 8 positions match TRBD1. Losses at the gene ends were 6 bases for V and 5 bases for J; bases not matched to a gene: 2. This CDR3 spans 13 amino acids. Per the germline V gene, CDR1 is SNHLY and CDR2 is FYNNEI. The CDR3 bases are TGTGCCAGCAGCCGGACAGGGAATGAAAAACTGTTTTTT. This codes for CASSRTGNEKLFF.

The table lists this clone with a few counts. V is TRBV2 and J is TRBJ2-7; 8 nucleotides match TRBD1. There are 14 residues in the CDR3. The ends lost 7 bases at V and 6 bases at J; junction bases unmatched: 11. The germline V gene encodes CDR1 SNHLY and CDR2 FYNNEI. DNA of the CDR3: TGTGCCAGCACTATGGGACAGGCCCTAAGCGAGCAGTACTTC. Translating gives CASTMGQALSEQYF.

The V and J genes are TRBV11-2 and TRBJ1-6; 8 bases line up with TRBD1. With V trimmed by 3 bases and J by 9 bases, 13 bases remained unmatched. The CDR3 loop spans 17 amino acids. Germline CDR1 and CDR2: SGHAT and FQNNGV. CDR3 sequence reads: CASSFVPGWTGISPLHF. CDR3 nucleotide sequence: TGTGCCAGCAGCTTCGTACCCGGTTGGACAGGGATTTCACCCCTCCACTTT. Filled out from reference TRBV11-2 and TRBJ1-6, the complete variable domain reads EAGVAQSPRYKIIEKRQSVAFWCNPISGHATLYWYQQILGQGPKLLIQFQNNGVVDDSQLPKDRFSAERLKGVDSTLKIQPAKLEDSAVYLCASSFVPGWTGISPLHFGNGTRLTVT.

V gene TRBV7-2 combines with J gene TRBJ1-6; a weak D match, TRBD1 (5 bases). Trimming shortened V by 3 bases and J by 0 bases, and 15 bases separated the two germline ends. CDR3 length: 18 residues. Germline CDR1 SGHTA, CDR2 FQGNSA. The CDR3 is CASSLGRASSSYNSPLHF. Here the CDR3 DNA reads TGTGCCAGCAGCTTGGGCAGGGCTTCAAGCTCCTATAATTCACCCCTCCACTTT.

This rearrangement joins TRBV27 to TRBJ2-7, with 7 bases fitting TRBD2. The germline V gene encodes CDR1 MNHEY and CDR2 SMNVEV (reference sequence). Losses at the gene ends were 2 bases for V and 1 base for J; bases not matched to a gene: 2. This CDR3 is built from 14 residues. In nucleotides, the CDR3 is TGTGCCAGCAGTTTACGGGGAGGGTCCTACGAGCAGTACTTC. Its translation: CASSLRGGSYEQYF.

The chain employs TRBV5-4 and TRBJ2-7, with 11 bases aligning to TRBD1. The length of the CDR3 is 16 residues. The ends lost 4 bases at V and 4 bases at J; junction bases unmatched: 10. Germline CDR1 SGHNT, CDR2 YYREEE (reference sequence). The CDR3 sequence: CASSPKTGTGGYEQYF. CDR3 coding DNA: TGTGCCAGCAGCCCGAAAACCGGGACAGGGGGATACGAGCAGTACTTC.

The chain employs TRBV2 and TRBJ2-7, with 8 bases lining up with TRBD1. Germline trimming cut 6 bases from V and 1 base from J; bases unmatched to any gene: 8. Per the germline V gene, CDR1 is SNHLY and CDR2 is FYNNEI. The CDR3 has 15 residues. CDR3 sequence reads: CASRADRGASYEQYF. The CDR3 DNA is TGTGCCAGCAGAGCCGACAGGGGTGCATCCTACGAGCAGTACTTC.

This clone came up a few times. The V gene is TRBV5-1, the J gene TRBJ1-1, with D possibly being TRBD1 (5 bases). This CDR3 comprises 14 residues. V was shortened by 3 bases and J by 6 bases, with 15 bases between the two germline ends. Germline lookup yields CDR1 SGHRS and CDR2 YFSETQ. DNA for the CDR3: TGCGCCAGCAGCTGGGGGGGGACTAACGCTGAAGCTTTCTTT. Amino acid sequence: CASSWGGTNAEAFF.

The chain carries TRBV11-2 and TRBJ2-1; D may be TRBD2 (6 bases). V lost 5 bases and J 4 bases, leaving 12 bases between the germline ends. CDR3 length: 14 residues. Germline loops: CDR1 SGHAT, CDR2 FQNNGV. CDR3 coding DNA: TGTGCCAGCAGCCGGGCGGGATCTTACAATGAGCAGTTCTTC. This encodes CASSRAGSYNEQFF.

The CDR3 DNA is TGCGCCAGCAGCTCGGACTTCAGCTCCTACAATGAGCAGTTCTTC. Its protein product is CASSSDFSSYNEQFF. The chain recombines TRBV5-1 with TRBJ2-1; maybe TRBD2 (5 bases). V was pared by 3 bases and J by 0 bases, with 10 bases between. The CDR3 covers 15 residues. Germline CDR1 is SGHRS and CDR2 is YFSETQ. The complete variable domain, with remaining parts taken from reference TRBV5-1 and TRBJ2-1, reads KAGVTQTPRYLIKTRGQQVTLSCSPISGHRSVSWYQQTPGQGLQFLFEYFSETQRNKGNFPGRFSGRQFSNSRSEMNVSTLELGDSALYLCASSSDFSSYNEQFFGPGTRLTVL.

J is TRBJ2-7 and V is TRBV7-2; tentatively, D is TRBD2 (5 bases). Deletions cut 5 bases from V and 3 bases from J, with 17 bases between. The CDR3 totals 15 residues. CDR1 and CDR2 (germline): SGHTA, FQGNSA. DNA for the CDR3: TGTGCCAGCAGCCCGGGGTTTTCCGGGGTCTACGAGCAGTACTTC. Its translation is CASSPGFSGVYEQYF.

This chain connects TRBV30 to TRBJ1-1; 7 bases agree with TRBD1. The CDR3 consists of 15 residues. J gave up 11 bases and V 1 base, and 16 bases lay outside the gene matches. The germline V gene has CDR1 GTSNPN and CDR2 SVGIG (reference sequence). The CDR3 bases are TGTGCCTGGAGTGGAACGACAGGGTTTGCCGTTGGGGCTTTCTTT. It translates to CAWSGTTGFAVGAFF.

V is TRBV10-3 and J is TRBJ1-2, with TRBD1 as a possible D gene (5 bases). Per germline, CDR1 ENHRY and CDR2 SYGVKD. This CDR3 is 12 amino acids long. V lost 4 bases, J lost 14 bases, and 17 bases lay in between. In DNA, the CDR3 is TGTGCCATCAGTGCAAATCCCACCGGGGGGACCTTC. It codes for CAISANPTGGTF.

This chain joins TRBV11-3 and TRBJ2-1; 7 positions agree with TRBD1. CDR1 is SGHNT, CDR2 YENEEA, per germline. V lost 6 bases to trimming and J lost 15 bases; unmatched junction nucleotides: 14. The CDR3 is made up of 13 amino acids. The CDR3 nucleotides are TGTGCCAGCAGTTCAATCCGGGACAGCCCCGCGTTCTTC. Its protein is CASSSIRDSPAFF.

This clone was seen a handful of times. This sequence joins TRBV7-9 and TRBJ1-2; D ambiguous. Germline CDR1 and CDR2: SEHNR and FQNEAQ (reference sequence). The length of the CDR3 is 11 residues. The V gene lost 4 bases and the J gene lost 4 bases, with 4 bases spanning the gap. This chain's CDR3 is CASSSGYGYTF. The CDR3, as DNA: TGTGCCAGCAGCTCGGGCTATGGCTACACCTTC.